This T cell receptor beta chain stems from a study of monozygotic twins with inflammatory bowel disease. Blood, 2.5 to 3 ml, was drawn per donor. For this clonotype: The antigen is not known.

TCRdb reanalyzed the 5' RACE reads, giving one entry per CDR3 protein sequence and no DNA. Its clone listing holds approximately 200,000 distinct CDR3 sequences. CDR1 is SGHRS, CDR2 YFSETQ, per germline. The CDR3 spans 15 residues. Study observations and caveats: Support was lacking for any single strong IBD-associated signal or clonotype.

Source material: blood. The receptor's source is a human donor with ulcerative colitis or Crohn's disease, or a healthy co-twin of an affected twin (not recorded which). This rearrangement joins TRBV5-1 to TRBJ2-1; TCRdb's D call of TRBD1 is untestable without DNA. The CDR3 sequence: CASSLTSNGINEQFF.